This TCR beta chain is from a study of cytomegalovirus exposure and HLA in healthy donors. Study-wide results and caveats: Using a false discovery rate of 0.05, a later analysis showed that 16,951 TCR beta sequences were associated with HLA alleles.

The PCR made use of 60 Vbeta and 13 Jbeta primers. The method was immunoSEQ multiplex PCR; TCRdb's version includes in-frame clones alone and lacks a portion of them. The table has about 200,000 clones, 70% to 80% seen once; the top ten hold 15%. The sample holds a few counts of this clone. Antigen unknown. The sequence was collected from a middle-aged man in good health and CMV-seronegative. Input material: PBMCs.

DNA of the CDR3: TGCAGCGTGGAACAAATCACTGAAGCTTTCTTT. Translating it yields CSVEQITEAFF. The V call is TRBV29-1, the J call TRBJ1-1; D remains unclear. V lost 6 bases and J 4 bases, leaving 9 bases between the germline ends. This CDR3 is built from 11 residues. Germline V gene data show CDR1 as SQVTM and CDR2 as ANQGSEA. Using reference TRBV29-1 and TRBJ1-1 for the parts outside the CDR3, the full variable domain is SAVISQKPSRDICQRGTSLTIQCQVDSQVTMMFWYRQQPGQSLTLIATANQGSEATYESGFVIDKFPISRPNLTFSTLTVSNMSPEDSSIYLCSVEQITEAFFGQGTRLTVV.